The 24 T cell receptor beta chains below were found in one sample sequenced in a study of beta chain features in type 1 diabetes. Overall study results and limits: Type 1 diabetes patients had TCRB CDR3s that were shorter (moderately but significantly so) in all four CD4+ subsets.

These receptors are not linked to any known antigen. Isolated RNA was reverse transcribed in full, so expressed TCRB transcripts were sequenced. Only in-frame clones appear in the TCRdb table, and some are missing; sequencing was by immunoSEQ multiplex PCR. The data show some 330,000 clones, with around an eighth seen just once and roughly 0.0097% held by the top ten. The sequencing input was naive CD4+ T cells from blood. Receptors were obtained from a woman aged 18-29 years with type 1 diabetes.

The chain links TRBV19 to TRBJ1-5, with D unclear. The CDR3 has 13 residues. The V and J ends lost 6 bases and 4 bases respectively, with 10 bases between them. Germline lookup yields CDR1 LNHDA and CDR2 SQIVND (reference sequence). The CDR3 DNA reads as TGTGCCAGTAGATACAGCGGGAATCAGCCCCAGCATTTT. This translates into CASRYSGNQPQHF. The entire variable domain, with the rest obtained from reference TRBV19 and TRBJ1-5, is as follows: DGGITQSPKYLFRKEGQNVTLSCEQNLNHDAMYWYRQDPGQGLRLIYYSQIVNDFQKGDIAEGYSVSREKKESFPLTVTSAQKNPTAFYLCASRYSGNQPQHFGDGTRLSIL.

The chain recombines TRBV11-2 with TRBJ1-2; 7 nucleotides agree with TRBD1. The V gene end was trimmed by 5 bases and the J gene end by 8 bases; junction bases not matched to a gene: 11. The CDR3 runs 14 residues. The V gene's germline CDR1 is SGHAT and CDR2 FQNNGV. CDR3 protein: CASSPLYRGRGYTF. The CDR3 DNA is TGTGCCAGCAGCCCGCTATACAGGGGTCGAGGCTACACCTTC.

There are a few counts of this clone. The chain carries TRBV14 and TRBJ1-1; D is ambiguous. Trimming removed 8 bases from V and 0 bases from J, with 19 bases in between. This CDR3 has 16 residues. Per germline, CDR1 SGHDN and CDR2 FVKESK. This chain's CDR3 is CASRKPGEGLNTEAFF. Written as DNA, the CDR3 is TGTGCCAGCCGCAAGCCCGGGGAAGGGCTGAACACTGAAGCTTTCTTT. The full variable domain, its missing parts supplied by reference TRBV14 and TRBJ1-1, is EAGVTQFPSHSVIEKGQTVTLRCDPISGHDNLYWYRRVMGKEIKFLLHFVKESKQDESGMPNNRFLAERTGGTYSTLKVQPAELEDSGVYFCASRKPGEGLNTEAFFGQGTRLTVV.

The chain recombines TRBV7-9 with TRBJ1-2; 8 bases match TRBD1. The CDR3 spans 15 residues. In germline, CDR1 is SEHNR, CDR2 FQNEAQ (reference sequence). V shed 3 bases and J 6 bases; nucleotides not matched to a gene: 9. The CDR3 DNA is TGTGCCAGCAGCTTTCAGGACAGGGACGTACATGGCTACACCTTC. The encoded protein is CASSFQDRDVHGYTF.

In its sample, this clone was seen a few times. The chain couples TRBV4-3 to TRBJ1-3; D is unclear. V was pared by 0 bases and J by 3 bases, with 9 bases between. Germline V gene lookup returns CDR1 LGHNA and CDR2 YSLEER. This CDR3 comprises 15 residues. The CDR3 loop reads CASSQDRGGGNTIYF. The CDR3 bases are TGCGCCAGCAGCCAAGACCGAGGTGGTGGAAACACCATATATTTT.

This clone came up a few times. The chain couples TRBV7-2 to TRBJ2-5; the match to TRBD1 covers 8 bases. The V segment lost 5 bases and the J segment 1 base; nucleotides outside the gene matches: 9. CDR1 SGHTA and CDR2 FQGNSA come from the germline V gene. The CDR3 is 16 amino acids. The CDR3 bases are TGTGCCAGCAGCCCCTACTCGACAGGGGCCCAAGAGACCCAGTACTTC. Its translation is CASSPYSTGAQETQYF.

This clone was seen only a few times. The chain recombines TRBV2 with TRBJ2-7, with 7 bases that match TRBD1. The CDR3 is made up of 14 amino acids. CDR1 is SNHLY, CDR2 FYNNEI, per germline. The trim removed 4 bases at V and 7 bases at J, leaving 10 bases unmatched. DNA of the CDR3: TGTGCCAGCAGTGTCGACAGGGCTGGGCGAGAGCAGTACTTC. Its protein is CASSVDRAGREQYF.

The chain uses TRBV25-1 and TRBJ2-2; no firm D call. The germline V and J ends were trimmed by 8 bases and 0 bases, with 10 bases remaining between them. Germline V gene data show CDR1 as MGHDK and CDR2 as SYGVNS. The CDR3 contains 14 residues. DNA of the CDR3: TGTGCCAGCTCCCGACACTCGAACACCGGGGAGCTGTTTTTT. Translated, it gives CASSRHSNTGELFF.

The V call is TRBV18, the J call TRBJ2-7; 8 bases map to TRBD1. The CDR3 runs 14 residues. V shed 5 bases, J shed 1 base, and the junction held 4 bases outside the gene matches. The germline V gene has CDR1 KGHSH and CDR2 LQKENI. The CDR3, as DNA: TGTGCCAGCTCATTTGACAGGGGATCCTACGAGCAGTACTTC. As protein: CASSFDRGSYEQYF.

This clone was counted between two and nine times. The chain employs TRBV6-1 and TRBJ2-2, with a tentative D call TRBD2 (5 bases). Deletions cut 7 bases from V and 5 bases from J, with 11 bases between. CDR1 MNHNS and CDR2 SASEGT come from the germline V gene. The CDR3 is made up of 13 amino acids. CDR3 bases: TGTGCCAGCACGGACTGGACGACCGGGGAGCTGTTTTTT. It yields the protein CASTDWTTGELFF.

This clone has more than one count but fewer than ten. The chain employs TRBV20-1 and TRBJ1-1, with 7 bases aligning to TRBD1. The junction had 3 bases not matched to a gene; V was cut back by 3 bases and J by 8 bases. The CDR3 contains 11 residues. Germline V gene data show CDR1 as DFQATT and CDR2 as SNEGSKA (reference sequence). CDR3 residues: CSARTTGEAFF. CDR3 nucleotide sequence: TGCAGTGCTAGGACGACAGGGGAAGCTTTCTTT.

CDR3 in amino acids: CSACRGVNTEAFF. The DNA for the CDR3 is TGCAGCGCCTGCAGGGGGGTAAACACTGAAGCTTTCTTT. The chain carries TRBV29-1 and TRBJ1-1; 7 nucleotides align to TRBD1. The length of the CDR3 is 13 residues. After removal of 7 bases from V and 2 bases from J, the junction contained 7 bases not matched to a gene. In germline, CDR1 is SQVTM, CDR2 ANQGSEA.

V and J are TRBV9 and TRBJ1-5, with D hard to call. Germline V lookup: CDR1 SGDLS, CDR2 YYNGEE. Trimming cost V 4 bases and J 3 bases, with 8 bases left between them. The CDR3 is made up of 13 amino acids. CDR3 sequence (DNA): TGTGCCAGCAGCCGGCGGGCCAATCAGCCCCAGCATTTT. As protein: CASSRRANQPQHF.

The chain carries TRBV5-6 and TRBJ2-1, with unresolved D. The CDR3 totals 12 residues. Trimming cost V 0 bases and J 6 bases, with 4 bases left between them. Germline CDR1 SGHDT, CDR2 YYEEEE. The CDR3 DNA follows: TGTGCCAGCAGCTTGGCGGGCAATGAGCAGTTCTTC. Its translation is CASSLAGNEQFF.

The CDR3 coding sequence is TGTGCCAGCTCACCTTTCAGGAACACTGAAGCTTTCTTT. It translates to CASSPFRNTEAFF. The chain recombines TRBV18 with TRBJ1-1; no reliable D call. The ends were cut back, 3 bases at V and 1 base at J, with 6 bases in the middle. The V gene's germline CDR1 is KGHSH and CDR2 LQKENI. This CDR3 has 13 residues.

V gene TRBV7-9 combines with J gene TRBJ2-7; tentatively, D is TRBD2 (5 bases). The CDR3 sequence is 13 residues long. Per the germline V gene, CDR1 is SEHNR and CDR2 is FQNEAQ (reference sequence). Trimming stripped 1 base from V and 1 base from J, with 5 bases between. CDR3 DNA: TGTGCCAGCAGCTTAGGGAGGTCCTACGAGCAGTACTTC. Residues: CASSLGRSYEQYF.

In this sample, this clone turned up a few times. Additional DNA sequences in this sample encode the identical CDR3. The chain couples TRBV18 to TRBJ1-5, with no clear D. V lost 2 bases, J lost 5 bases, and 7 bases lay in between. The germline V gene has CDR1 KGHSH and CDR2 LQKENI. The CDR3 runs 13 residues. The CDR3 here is CASSPGRDQPQHF. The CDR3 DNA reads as TGTGCCAGCTCACCAGGGAGGGATCAGCCCCAGCATTTT.

The CDR3 loop is CASSSPGEGYTF. For the CDR3, the DNA is TGTGCCAGCAGTTCCCCAGGGGAAGGCTACACCTTC. The rearrangement uses TRBV6-5 and TRBJ1-2; tentatively, D is TRBD1 (6 bases). The CDR3 loop spans 12 amino acids. Looked up from germline, CDR1 is MNHEY and CDR2 is SVGAGI. The V and J ends lost 4 bases and 8 bases respectively, with 11 bases between them.

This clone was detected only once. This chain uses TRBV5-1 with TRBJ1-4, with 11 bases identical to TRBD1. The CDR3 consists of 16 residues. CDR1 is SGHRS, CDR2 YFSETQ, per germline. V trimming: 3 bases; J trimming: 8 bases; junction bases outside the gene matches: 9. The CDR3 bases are TGCGCCAGCAGCTCCGGGACAGGGGGGAGTATGGAAAAACTGTTTTTT. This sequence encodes CASSSGTGGSMEKLFF.

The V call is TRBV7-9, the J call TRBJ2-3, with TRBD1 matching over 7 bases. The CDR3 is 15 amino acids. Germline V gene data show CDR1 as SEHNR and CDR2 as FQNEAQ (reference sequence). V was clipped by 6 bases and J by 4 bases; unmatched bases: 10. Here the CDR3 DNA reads TGTGCCAGCAGACTTACAGGGGCAAAAGCAGATACGCAGTATTTT. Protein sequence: CASRLTGAKADTQYF.

Written as DNA, the CDR3 is TGTGCCAGCAGTCTTGGGACTAGCGGGAGCCACGAGCAGTACTTC. This sequence encodes CASSLGTSGSHEQYF. The chain links TRBV27 to TRBJ2-7, with TRBD2 matching over 14 bases. Germline trimming cut 5 bases from V and 5 bases from J; bases unmatched to any gene: 5. CDR3 length equals 15 residues. Germline V gene lookup returns CDR1 MNHEY and CDR2 SMNVEV (reference sequence).

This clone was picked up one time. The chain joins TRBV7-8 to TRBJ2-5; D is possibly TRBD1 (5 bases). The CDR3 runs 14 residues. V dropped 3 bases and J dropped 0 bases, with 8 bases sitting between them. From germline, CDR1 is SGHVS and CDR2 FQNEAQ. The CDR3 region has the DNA TGTGCCAGCAGCTTCCTGACAGACCAAGAGACCCAGTACTTC. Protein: CASSFLTDQETQYF.

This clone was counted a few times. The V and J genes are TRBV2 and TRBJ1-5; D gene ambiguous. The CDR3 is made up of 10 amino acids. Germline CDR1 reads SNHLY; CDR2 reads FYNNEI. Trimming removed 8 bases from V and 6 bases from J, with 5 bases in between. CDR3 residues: CASRSQPQHF. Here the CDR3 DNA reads TGTGCCAGCCGGAGTCAGCCCCAGCATTTT.

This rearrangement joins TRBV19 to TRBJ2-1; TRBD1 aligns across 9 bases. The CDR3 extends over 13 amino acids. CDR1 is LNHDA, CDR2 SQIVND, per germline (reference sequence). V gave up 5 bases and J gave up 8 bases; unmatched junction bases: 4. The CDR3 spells CASSPRQGDEQFF. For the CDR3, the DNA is TGTGCCAGTAGTCCAAGACAGGGGGATGAGCAGTTCTTC. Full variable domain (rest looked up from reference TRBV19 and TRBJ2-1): DGGITQSPKYLFRKEGQNVTLSCEQNLNHDAMYWYRQDPGQGLRLIYYSQIVNDFQKGDIAEGYSVSREKKESFPLTVTSAQKNPTAFYLCASSPRQGDEQFFGPGTRLTVL.